This passage covers 19 T cell receptor beta chains from one sample sequenced in a study of T-cell reconstitution after alpha-beta-depleted transplantation in children. Unique molecular identifiers were built into the TCRbeta library. TCRdb called the PCR reads again in MiXCR, with one record for every CDR3 protein. The table lists almost 500,000 distinct CDR3 sequences, about 10% of them singletons. Sequencing used PBMCs, obtained before TCRalphabeta/CD19-depleted stem cell transplant. These receptors were obtained from a child aged 2 to 15 with inherited bone marrow failure, due to receive a stem cell transplant.

Note on this clonotype: This may come from a read error, since a much larger clone is one base off. This chain uses TRBV7-2 with TRBJ2-1; TRBD2 matches 8 bases. Per germline, CDR1 SGHTA and CDR2 FQGNSA. The CDR3 length is 14 residues. DNA of the CDR3: TGTGCCAGCAGCTTCAGCGGGAGTAACAATGAGCGGTTCTTC. It translates to CASSFSGSNNERFF.

The sample holds a few counts of this clonotype. The rearrangement links TRBV20-1 to TRBJ2-2; D may be TRBD1 or TRBD2 (5 bases each). CDR3 length equals 14 residues. Germline CDR1 DFQATT, CDR2 SNEGSKA (reference sequence). Trimming removed 5 bases at V and 1 base at J, with 11 bases between. The CDR3 is CSASGTVNTGELFF. Here the CDR3 DNA reads TGCAGTGCTTCAGGGACGGTGAACACCGGGGAGCTGTTTTTT.

This clonotype was observed at least ten times. The V and J genes are TRBV20-1 and TRBJ1-1; D not resolved. The V gene lost 1 base and the J gene lost 7 bases, with 19 bases spanning the gap. The germline V gene encodes CDR1 DFQATT and CDR2 SNEGSKA (reference sequence). The CDR3 contains 15 residues. CDR3 loop: CSARATVGDPSEAFF. Here the CDR3 DNA reads TGCAGTGCTAGAGCCACGGTGGGTGACCCTAGTGAAGCTTTCTTT.

The table lists this clonotype with many counts. This chain links TRBV7-9 with TRBJ2-1, with D possibly being TRBD2 (5 bases). CDR1 and CDR2 (germline): SEHNR, FQNEAQ (reference sequence). The CDR3 consists of 16 residues. Trimming shortened V by 3 bases and J by 6 bases, and 18 bases separated the two germline ends. The CDR3 DNA sequence: TGTGCCAGCAGCTTCGACCTCGGTGTAGCGCTCAATGAGCAGTTCTTC. This translates into CASSFDLGVALNEQFF.

At least ten counts were recorded for this clonotype. The J gene is TRBJ2-7, the V gene TRBV29-1; D gene unclear. CDR1 and CDR2 (germline): SQVTM, ANQGSEA. Trimming took off 6 bases at V and 4 bases at J, with 13 bases between the two ends. The CDR3 has 12 residues. The CDR3 is CSVASGLYEQYF. As DNA, the CDR3 is TGCAGCGTCGCCAGTGGGCTATACGAGCAGTACTTC.

This clonotype was detected ten times or more. This rearrangement joins TRBV4-3 to TRBJ1-2; D perhaps matches TRBD1 (6 bases). CDR1 is LGHNA, CDR2 YSLEER, per germline. Trimming stripped 2 bases from V and 5 bases from J, with 12 bases between. The CDR3 is 14 amino acids. The CDR3 nucleotides read TGCGCCAGCAGCCAATATGACAGGTCTTATGGCTACACCTTC. Protein sequence: CASSQYDRSYGYTF.

The chain recombines TRBV5-4 with TRBJ1-2; D ambiguous. The CDR3 is 13 amino acids. Looked up from germline, CDR1 is SGHNT and CDR2 is YYREEE (reference sequence). The V and J ends lost 1 base and 8 bases respectively, with 12 bases between them. CDR3 sequence (DNA): TGTGCCAGCAGCTTGTACGGGGTACAAGGCTACACCTTC. Amino acids: CASSLYGVQGYTF.

This clonotype was recorded at least ten times. The chain couples TRBV12-3 or TRBV12-4 to TRBJ2-3; D might be TRBD2 (5 bases). V lost 5 bases, J lost 7 bases, and 22 bases lay in between. This CDR3 is built from 16 residues. CDR3 sequence reads: CASSPYPNLVDYTQYF. The CDR3 coding sequence is TGTGCCAGCAGTCCCTATCCCAACCTTGTGGACTATACGCAGTATTTT.

In its sample, this clonotype was seen many times. This chain links TRBV7-9 with TRBJ2-7; a weak D match, TRBD2 (5 bases). This CDR3 comprises 14 residues. Germline V CDR1 and CDR2: SEHNR, FQNEAQ (reference sequence). V was pared by 4 bases and J by 0 bases, with 10 bases between. CDR3 region: CASSSPLASYEQYF. CDR3 sequence (DNA): TGTGCCAGCAGCTCCCCTCTAGCCTCCTACGAGCAGTACTTC.

Many counts were recorded for this clonotype. This rearrangement joins TRBV27 to TRBJ2-1, with 7 positions matching TRBD2. The ends lost 6 bases at V and 4 bases at J; junction bases unmatched: 9. The CDR3 length is 15 residues. Germline-derived CDR1 and CDR2 are MNHEY and SMNVEV (reference sequence). The CDR3 DNA reads TGTGCCAGCAGGCTTTTGACTAGCAAGTACAATGAGCAGTTCTTC. Its protein product is CASRLLTSKYNEQFF.

The sample holds many counts of this clonotype. The rearrangement uses TRBV6-1 and TRBJ2-6, with D unclear. The germline V gene encodes CDR1 MNHNS and CDR2 SASEGT. This CDR3 spans 13 amino acids. V lost 10 bases and J 2 bases, leaving 9 bases between the germline ends. The CDR3 is CATNNPGANVLTF. CDR3 nucleotides: TGTGCCACCAACAACCCTGGGGCCAACGTCCTGACTTTC.

In this sample, this clonotype turned up many times. V is TRBV4-3 and J is TRBJ2-1; TRBD2 might be the D (7 bases). The germline V gene has CDR1 LGHNA and CDR2 YSLEER. V was shortened by 1 base and J by 8 bases, with 15 bases between the two germline ends. CDR3 length: 15 amino acids. The CDR3 DNA reads TGCGCCAGCAGCCAAGTCCCAGGGGAGGGGGATGAGCAGTTCTTC. Its protein product is CASSQVPGEGDEQFF.

This clonotype was seen more than once but under ten times. The chain is built from TRBV4-3 and TRBJ2-3; D not resolved. This CDR3 is built from 14 residues. V was shortened by 1 base and J by 8 bases, with 13 bases between the two germline ends. Germline loops: CDR1 LGHNA, CDR2 YSLEER. CDR3 nucleotide sequence: TGCGCCAGCAGCCAAGCTCGAATTTCTGCTACGCAGTATTTT. Encoded protein: CASSQARISATQYF.

The sample holds many counts of this clonotype. The rearrangement links TRBV4-3 to TRBJ2-7; a weak D match, TRBD2 (5 bases). Trimming stripped 1 base from V and 4 bases from J, with 14 bases between. Germline loops: CDR1 LGHNA, CDR2 YSLEER. This CDR3 comprises 15 residues. This CDR3 reads CASSQGSTPGYEQYF. The DNA for the CDR3 is TGCGCCAGCAGCCAAGGGTCCACTCCGGGGTACGAGCAGTACTTC.

This clonotype was observed many times. This chain uses TRBV10-3 with TRBJ1-2; no clear D. The CDR3 contains 12 residues. Looked up from germline, CDR1 is ENHRY and CDR2 is SYGVKD. V lost 3 bases and J lost 6, with 8 bases in between. CDR3 in DNA: TGTGCCATCAGTGATATGGAGAATGGCTACACCTTC. Residues: CAISDMENGYTF.

In this sample, this clonotype turned up many times. The J gene is TRBJ1-5, the V gene TRBV27; D perhaps matches TRBD1 (5 bases). Germline V gene sequence: CDR1 MNHEY, CDR2 SMNVEV (reference sequence). V was shortened by 3 bases and J by 4 bases, with 10 bases between the two germline ends. The CDR3 is 14 residues long. Here the CDR3 reads CASSFQGGNQPQHF. In DNA form, the CDR3 reads TGTGCCAGCAGTTTCCAGGGAGGAAATCAGCCCCAGCATTTT.

This clonotype has at least ten counts. The CDR3 DNA follows: TGTGCCAGCAGTTACGGAGGGGAAGCCTATAATTCACCCCTCCACTTT. Residues: CASSYGGEAYNSPLHF. The chain uses TRBV6-5 and TRBJ1-6, with D tentatively TRBD1 (5 bases). The V gene lost 2 bases and the J gene lost 2 bases, with 10 bases spanning the gap. Germline CDR1 reads MNHEY; CDR2 reads SVGAGI. This CDR3 has 16 amino acids.

This clonotype was seen many times. DNA of the CDR3: TGCAGCGTTGAAGGTGGTGAGCAGTTCTTC. This gives the protein CSVEGGEQFF. This rearrangement joins TRBV29-1 to TRBJ2-1; D is unclear. The germline gives CDR1 SQVTM, CDR2 ANQGSEA. V was clipped by 1 base and J by 9 bases, with 4 bases between them. The CDR3 is 10 amino acids.

This clonotype has just one count. The chain links TRBV12-3 or TRBV12-4 to TRBJ1-3, with D maybe TRBD1 (5 bases). V shed 8 bases and J shed 2 bases, with 10 bases lying between them. The CDR3 length is 13 residues. The CDR3 DNA is TGTGCCAGCGGCCCGGGGCCTGGAAACACCATATATTTT. Protein sequence: CASGPGPGNTIYF.